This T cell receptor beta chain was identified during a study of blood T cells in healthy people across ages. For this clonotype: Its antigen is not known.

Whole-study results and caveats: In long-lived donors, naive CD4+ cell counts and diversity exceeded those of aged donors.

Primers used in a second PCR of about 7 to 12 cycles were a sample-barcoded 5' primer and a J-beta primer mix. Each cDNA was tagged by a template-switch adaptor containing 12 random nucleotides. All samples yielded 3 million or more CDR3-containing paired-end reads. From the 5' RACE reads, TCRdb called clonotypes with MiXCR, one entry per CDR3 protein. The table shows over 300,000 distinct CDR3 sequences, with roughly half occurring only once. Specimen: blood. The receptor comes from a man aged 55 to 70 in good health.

The CDR3 spells CSVEFGGDTQYF. As DNA, the CDR3 is TGCAGCGTTGAGTTTGGAGGGGATACGCAGTATTTT. J is TRBJ2-3 and V is TRBV29-1, with D tentatively TRBD2 (6 bases). V was trimmed by 3 bases and J by 6 bases, leaving 10 bases between them. The CDR3 extends over 12 amino acids. The germline V gene has CDR1 SQVTM and CDR2 ANQGSEA.